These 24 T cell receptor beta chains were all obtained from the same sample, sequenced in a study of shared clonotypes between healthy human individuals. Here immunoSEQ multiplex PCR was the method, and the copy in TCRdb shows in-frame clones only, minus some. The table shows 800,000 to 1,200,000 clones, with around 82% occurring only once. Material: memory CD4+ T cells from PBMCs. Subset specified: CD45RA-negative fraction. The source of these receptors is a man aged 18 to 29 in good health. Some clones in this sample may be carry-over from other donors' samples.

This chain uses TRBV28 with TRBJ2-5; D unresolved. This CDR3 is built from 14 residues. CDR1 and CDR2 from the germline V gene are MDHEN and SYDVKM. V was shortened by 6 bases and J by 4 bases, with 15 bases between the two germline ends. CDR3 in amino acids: CASSPQNAGETQYF. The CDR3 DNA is TGTGCCAGCAGCCCCCAAAACGCCGGAGAGACCCAGTACTTC.

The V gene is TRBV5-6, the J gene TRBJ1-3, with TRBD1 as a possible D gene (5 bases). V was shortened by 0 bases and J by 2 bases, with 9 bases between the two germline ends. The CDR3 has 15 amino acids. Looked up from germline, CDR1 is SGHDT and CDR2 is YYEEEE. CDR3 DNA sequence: TGTGCCAGCAGCTTGGTCCCAGGGACTGGAAACACCATATATTTT. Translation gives CASSLVPGTGNTIYF.

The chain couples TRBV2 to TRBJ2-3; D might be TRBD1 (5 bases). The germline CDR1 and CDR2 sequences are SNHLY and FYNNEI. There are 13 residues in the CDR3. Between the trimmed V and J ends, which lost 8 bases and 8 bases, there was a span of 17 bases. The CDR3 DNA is TGTGCCAGCCAACCTGAGACAGAGACTACGCAGTATTTT. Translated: CASQPETETTQYF.

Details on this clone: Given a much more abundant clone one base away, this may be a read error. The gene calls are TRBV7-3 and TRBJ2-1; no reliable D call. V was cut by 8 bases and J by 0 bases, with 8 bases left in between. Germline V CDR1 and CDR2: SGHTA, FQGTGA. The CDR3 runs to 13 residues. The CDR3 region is CASGRSSYNEQFF. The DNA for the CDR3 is TGTGCCAGCGGACGTAGCTCCTACAATGAGCAGTTCTTC.

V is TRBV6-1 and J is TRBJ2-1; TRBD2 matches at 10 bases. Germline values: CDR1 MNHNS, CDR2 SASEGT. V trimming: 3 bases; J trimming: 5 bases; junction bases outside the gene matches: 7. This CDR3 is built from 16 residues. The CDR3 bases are TGTGCCAGCAGTGACCCAGCGGGAGGGCTCGACAATGAGCAGTTCTTC. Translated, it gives CASSDPAGGLDNEQFF.

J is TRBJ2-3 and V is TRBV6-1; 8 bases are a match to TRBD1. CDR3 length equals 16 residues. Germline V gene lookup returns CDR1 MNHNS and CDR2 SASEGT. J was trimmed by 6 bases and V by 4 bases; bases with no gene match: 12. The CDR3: CASSGRTGTFRDTQYF. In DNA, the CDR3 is TGTGCCAGCAGTGGACGGACAGGGACGTTTAGGGATACGCAGTATTTT.

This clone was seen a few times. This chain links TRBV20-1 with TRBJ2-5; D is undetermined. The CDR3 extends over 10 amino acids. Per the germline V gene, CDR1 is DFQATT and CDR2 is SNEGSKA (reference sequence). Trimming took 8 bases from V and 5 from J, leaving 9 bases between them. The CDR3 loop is CSPRRETQYF. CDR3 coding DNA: TGCAGTCCCCGTAGGGAGACCCAGTACTTC.

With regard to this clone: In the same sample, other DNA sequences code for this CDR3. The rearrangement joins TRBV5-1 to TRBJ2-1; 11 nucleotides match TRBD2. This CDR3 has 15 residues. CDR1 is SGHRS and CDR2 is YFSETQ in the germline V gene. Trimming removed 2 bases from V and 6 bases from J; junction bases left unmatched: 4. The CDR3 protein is CASSFLAGGGNEQFF. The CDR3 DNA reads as TGCGCCAGCAGCTTCCTAGCGGGAGGAGGCAATGAGCAGTTCTTC.

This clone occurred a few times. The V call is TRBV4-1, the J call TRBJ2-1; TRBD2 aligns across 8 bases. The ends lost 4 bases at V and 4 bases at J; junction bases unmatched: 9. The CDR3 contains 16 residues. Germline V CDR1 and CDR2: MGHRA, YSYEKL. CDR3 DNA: TGCGCCAGCAGCCCCTCTATGGCGGGAGGTTACAATGAGCAGTTCTTC. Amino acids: CASSPSMAGGYNEQFF.

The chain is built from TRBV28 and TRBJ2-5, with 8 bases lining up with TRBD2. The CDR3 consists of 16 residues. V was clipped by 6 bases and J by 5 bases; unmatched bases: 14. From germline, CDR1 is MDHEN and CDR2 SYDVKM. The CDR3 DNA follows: TGTGCCAGCAGAGGAAGCGGGAGCGCGGTGAGGGAGACCCAGTACTTC. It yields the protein CASRGSGSAVRETQYF.

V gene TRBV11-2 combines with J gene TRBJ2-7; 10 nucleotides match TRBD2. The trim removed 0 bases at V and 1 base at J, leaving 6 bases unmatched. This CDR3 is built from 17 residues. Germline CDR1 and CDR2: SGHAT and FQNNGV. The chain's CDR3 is CASSLETSGPLSYEQYF. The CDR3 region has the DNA TGTGCCAGCAGCTTAGAGACTAGCGGGCCGCTTTCCTACGAGCAGTACTTC.

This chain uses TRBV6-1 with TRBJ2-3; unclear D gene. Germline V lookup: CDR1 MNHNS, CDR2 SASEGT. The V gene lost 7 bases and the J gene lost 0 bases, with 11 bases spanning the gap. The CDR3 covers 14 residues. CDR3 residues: CASNQYSSTDTQYF. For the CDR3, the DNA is TGTGCCAGCAATCAGTACTCTAGCACAGATACGCAGTATTTT.

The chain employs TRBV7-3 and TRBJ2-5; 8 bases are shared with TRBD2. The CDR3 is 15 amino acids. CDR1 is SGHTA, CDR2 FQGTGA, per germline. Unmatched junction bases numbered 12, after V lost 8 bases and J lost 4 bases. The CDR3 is CASPNFVREAETQYF. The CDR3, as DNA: TGTGCCAGCCCTAACTTTGTGCGGGAGGCAGAGACCCAGTACTTC.

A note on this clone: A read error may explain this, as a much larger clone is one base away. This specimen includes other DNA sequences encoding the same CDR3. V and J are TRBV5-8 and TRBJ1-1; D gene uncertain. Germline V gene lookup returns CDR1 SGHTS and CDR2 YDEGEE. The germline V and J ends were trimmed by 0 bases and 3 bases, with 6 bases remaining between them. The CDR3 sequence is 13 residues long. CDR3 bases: TGTGCCAGCAGCTTGGAAAGAGACACTGAAGCTTTCTTT. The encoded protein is CASSLERDTEAFF.

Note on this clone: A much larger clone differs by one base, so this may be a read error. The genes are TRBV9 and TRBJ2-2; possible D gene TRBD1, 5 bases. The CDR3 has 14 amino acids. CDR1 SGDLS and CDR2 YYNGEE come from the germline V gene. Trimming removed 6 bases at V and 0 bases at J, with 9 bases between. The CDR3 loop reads CASTGRANTGELFF. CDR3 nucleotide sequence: TGTGCCAGCACCGGCAGGGCGAACACCGGGGAGCTGTTTTTT.

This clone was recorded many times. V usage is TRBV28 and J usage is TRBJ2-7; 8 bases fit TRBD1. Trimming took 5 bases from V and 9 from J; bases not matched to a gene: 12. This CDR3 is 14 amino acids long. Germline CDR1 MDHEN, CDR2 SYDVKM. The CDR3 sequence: CASSPGGPTRRQYF. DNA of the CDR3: TGTGCCAGCAGTCCAGGGGGCCCTACAAGGAGGCAGTACTTC.

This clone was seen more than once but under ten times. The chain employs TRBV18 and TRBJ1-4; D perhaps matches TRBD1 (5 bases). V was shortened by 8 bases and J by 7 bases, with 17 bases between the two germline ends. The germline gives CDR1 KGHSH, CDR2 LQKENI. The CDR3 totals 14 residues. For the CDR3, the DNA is TGTGCCAGCACTTCAGGGCACGAGGGTGAAAAACTGTTTTTT. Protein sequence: CASTSGHEGEKLFF.

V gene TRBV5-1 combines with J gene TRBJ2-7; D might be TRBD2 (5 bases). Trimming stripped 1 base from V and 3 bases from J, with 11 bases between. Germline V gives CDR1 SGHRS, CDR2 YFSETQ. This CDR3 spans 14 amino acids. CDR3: CASSLLAGNYEQYF. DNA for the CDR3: TGCGCCAGCAGCTTGTTGGCGGGCAACTACGAGCAGTACTTC.

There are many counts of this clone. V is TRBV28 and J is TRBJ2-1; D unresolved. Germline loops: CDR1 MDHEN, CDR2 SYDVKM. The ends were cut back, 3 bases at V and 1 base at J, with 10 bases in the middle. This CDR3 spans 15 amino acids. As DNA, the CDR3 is TGTGCCAGCAGTTTCGGGCAGGCATCCTACAATGAGCAGTTCTTC. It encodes CASSFGQASYNEQFF.

As DNA, the CDR3 is TGCGCCAGCACCCTGACAGGGTTCGGCGGGGAGCTGTTTTTT. The encoded protein is CASTLTGFGGELFF. The chain is built from TRBV5-1 and TRBJ2-2; TRBD1 aligns across 7 bases. CDR3 length: 14 amino acids. The V and J ends lost 6 bases and 7 bases, in that order; junction bases with no gene match: 9. The germline V gene has CDR1 SGHRS and CDR2 YFSETQ.

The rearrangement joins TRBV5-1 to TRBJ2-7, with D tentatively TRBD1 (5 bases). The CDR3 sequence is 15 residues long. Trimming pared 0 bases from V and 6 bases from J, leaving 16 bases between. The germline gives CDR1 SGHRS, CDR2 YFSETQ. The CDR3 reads CASSLAGRLGVEQYF. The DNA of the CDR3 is TGCGCCAGCAGCTTGGCCGGCAGGTTAGGGGTCGAGCAGTACTTC.

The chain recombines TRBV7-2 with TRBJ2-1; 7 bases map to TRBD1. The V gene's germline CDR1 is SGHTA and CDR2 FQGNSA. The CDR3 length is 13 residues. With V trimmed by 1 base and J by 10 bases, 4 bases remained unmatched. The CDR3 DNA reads TGTGCCAGCAGCTTAGAGGGGGCAACGGAGCAGTTCTTC. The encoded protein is CASSLEGATEQFF.

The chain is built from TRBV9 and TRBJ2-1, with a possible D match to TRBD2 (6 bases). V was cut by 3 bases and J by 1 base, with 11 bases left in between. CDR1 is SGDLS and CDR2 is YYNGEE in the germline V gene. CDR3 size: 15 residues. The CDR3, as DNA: TGTGCCAGCAGCGCACTAGCTTTTTCCTACAATGAGCAGTTCTTC. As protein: CASSALAFSYNEQFF.

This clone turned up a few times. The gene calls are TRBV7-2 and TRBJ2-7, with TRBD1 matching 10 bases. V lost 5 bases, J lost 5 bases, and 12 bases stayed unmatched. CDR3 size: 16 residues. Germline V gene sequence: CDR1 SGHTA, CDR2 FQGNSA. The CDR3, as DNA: TGTGCCAGCAGCCGAAAATCCGGGACAGGGGCGCACGAGCAGTACTTC. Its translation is CASSRKSGTGAHEQYF.